This T cell receptor beta chain was profiled in a study of early T cells in non-severe SARS-CoV-2 infection. Across the study: Unpaired chains resulted from sequencing bulk RNA of unsorted whole blood. Study-level points and caveats: Sequences matched to VDJdb favored anti-spike CD8 responses, while private and CD4 specificities were missed.

Notes on this clonotype: The antigen is unknown.

As part of library construction, unique molecular identifiers were attached to individual cDNA molecules. A single record per CDR3 protein comes from TCRdb applying MiXCR to the 5' RACE reads. This table holds approximately 62,000 distinct CDR3 sequences, 12% found once. In germline, CDR1 is SGHTA, CDR2 FQGNSA. The length of the CDR3 is 15 residues. V lost 6 bases and J lost 3, with 16 bases in between. Sequenced: whole blood. The clonotype was recovered from an adult who was a healthcare worker with PCR-confirmed SARS-CoV-2 infection or an uninfected control (not recorded which). This rearrangement joins TRBV7-2 to TRBJ2-3, with D possibly called TRBD1 or TRBD2 (5 bases each). In DNA, the CDR3 is TGTGCCAGCAGTCCCGGGACCTTGCGGACAGATACGCAGTATTTT. This sequence encodes CASSPGTLRTDTQYF.